The rows below give T cell receptor beta chains drawn from one sample of a study of identical twins. TCRdb fed the 5' RACE reads into MiXCR, producing one record per CDR3 protein. The data contain 700,000 or so distinct CDR3 sequences, around 8.6% of them singletons. This same sample was also part of a study on yellow fever vaccine responses in identical twins.

Sequenced material: PBMCs. Source of these receptors: a woman between 18 and 30 years old in good health. Each CDR3 is given with its conserved first and last residue. The order of the fields is J gene, D gene, clone size, V gene, CDR3 protein, CDR3 DNA. A D gene is named only where the DNA matches it firmly. The size of a clone is reported for some rows only, either as once, few or many, or as a class for expanded clones.

J gene: TRBJ1-5
D gene: TRBD1
clone size: -
V gene: TRBV7-7
CDR3 protein: CASSFRQGACQPQHF
CDR3 DNA: TGTGCTAGCAGCTTCCGACAGGGGGCTTGTCAGCCCCAGCATTTT

J gene: TRBJ2-7
D gene: -
clone size: few
V gene: TRBV20-1
CDR3 protein: CSARDPGGASYEQYF
CDR3 DNA: TGCAGTGCTAGAGATCCGGGCGGAGCTTCCTACGAGCAGTACTTC

J gene: TRBJ2-1
D gene: TRBD1
clone size: many
V gene: TRBV7-9
CDR3 protein: CANQETGGTHNEQFF
CDR3 DNA: TGTGCCAACCAGGAGACAGGGGGCACTCACAATGAGCAGTTCTTC

J gene: TRBJ2-1
D gene: -
clone size: few
V gene: TRBV4-3
CDR3 protein: CASSQDRFESSYNEQFF
CDR3 DNA: TGCGCCAGCAGCCAAGATCGCTTTGAAAGCTCCTACAATGAGCAGTTCTTC

J gene: TRBJ1-1
D gene: -
clone size: -
V gene: TRBV9
CDR3 protein: CASSVGGGGTEAFF
CDR3 DNA: TGCGCCAGCAGCGTAGGAGGGGGTGGCACTGAAGCTTTCTTT

J gene: TRBJ1-1
D gene: TRBD1
clone size: few
V gene: TRBV28
CDR3 protein: CASSQRKVGQRNTEAFF
CDR3 DNA: TGTGCCAGCAGTCAAAGGAAAGTGGGACAGCGGAACACTGAAGCTTTCTTT

J gene: TRBJ2-1
D gene: TRBD1
clone size: few
V gene: TRBV28
CDR3 protein: CASSLRDRGRVSLAGSPFDEQFF
CDR3 DNA: TGTGCCAGCAGTCTCCGGGACAGGGGTCGTGTAAGTTTAGCGGGATCCCCGTTCGATGAGCAGTTCTTC

J gene: TRBJ1-1
D gene: -
clone size: few
V gene: TRBV3-1
CDR3 protein: CASNRGGNTEAFF
CDR3 DNA: TGTGCCAGCAACCGAGGAGGGAACACTGAAGCTTTCTTT

J gene: TRBJ2-5
D gene: -
clone size: few
V gene: TRBV15
CDR3 protein: CATSRERTASGETQYF
CDR3 DNA: TGTGCCACCAGCAGAGAAAGGACAGCCTCCGGGGAGACCCAGTACTTC

J gene: TRBJ1-2
D gene: -
clone size: few
V gene: TRBV10-3
CDR3 protein: CAISEIRTVTGYTF
CDR3 DNA: TGTGCCATCAGTGAGATCCGGACAGTCACCGGCTACACCTTC

J gene: TRBJ2-5
D gene: TRBD1
clone size: few
V gene: TRBV7-2
CDR3 protein: CASSLDPGGDETQYF
CDR3 DNA: TGTGCCAGCAGCTTAGACCCAGGGGGCGATGAGACCCAGTACTTC

J gene: TRBJ1-1
D gene: -
clone size: -
V gene: TRBV3-1
CDR3 protein: CASSQAWSTEAFF
CDR3 DNA: TGTGCCAGCAGCCAAGCTTGGTCTACTGAAGCTTTCTTT

J gene: TRBJ1-1
D gene: -
clone size: many
V gene: TRBV20-1
CDR3 protein: CSVSSQGATEAFF
CDR3 DNA: TGCAGTGTGAGTTCTCAAGGAGCGACTGAAGCTTTCTTT

J gene: TRBJ2-5
D gene: -
clone size: -
V gene: TRBV15
CDR3 protein: CATSRAEGHPNQETQYF
CDR3 DNA: TGTGCCACCAGCAGGGCTGAGGGCCATCCAAACCAAGAGACCCAGTACTTC

J gene: TRBJ2-5
D gene: TRBD2
clone size: few
V gene: TRBV9
CDR3 protein: CASSVALAGQETQYF
CDR3 DNA: TGTGCCAGCAGCGTAGCCTTAGCGGGGCAAGAGACCCAGTACTTC

J gene: TRBJ2-1
D gene: TRBD2
clone size: -
V gene: TRBV6-5
CDR3 protein: CASSYLTSGEYNEQFF
CDR3 DNA: TGTGCCAGCAGTTACTTGACTAGCGGGGAATACAATGAGCAGTTCTTC

J gene: TRBJ2-3
D gene: -
clone size: -
V gene: TRBV15
CDR3 protein: CATEGGTDTQYF
CDR3 DNA: TGTGCCACCGAGGGGGGCACAGATACGCAGTATTTT

J gene: TRBJ1-5
D gene: TRBD1
clone size: few
V gene: TRBV25-1
CDR3 protein: CASSESETGNGNQPQHF
CDR3 DNA: TGTGCCAGCAGTGAATCAGAGACAGGGAACGGGAATCAGCCCCAGCATTTT

J gene: TRBJ2-1
D gene: -
clone size: few
V gene: TRBV7-9
CDR3 protein: CASSFPSRERSYNEQFF
CDR3 DNA: TGTGCCAGCAGCTTCCCCTCTCGGGAGCGCTCCTACAATGAGCAGTTCTTC

J gene: TRBJ2-5
D gene: TRBD2
clone size: -
V gene: TRBV7-2
CDR3 protein: CASSSWGGGKETQYF
CDR3 DNA: TGTGCCAGCAGCTCCTGGGGCGGGGGGAAAGAGACCCAGTACTTC

J gene: TRBJ1-1
D gene: -
clone size: few
V gene: TRBV27
CDR3 protein: CASHEAVSNTEAFF
CDR3 DNA: TGTGCCAGCCACGAGGCAGTCTCGAACACTGAAGCTTTCTTT

J gene: TRBJ1-2
D gene: TRBD1
clone size: few
V gene: TRBV20-1
CDR3 protein: CSAVGQGPNYGYTF
CDR3 DNA: TGCAGTGCGGTTGGACAGGGACCCAACTATGGCTACACCTTC

J gene: TRBJ2-3
D gene: -
clone size: -
V gene: TRBV3-1
CDR3 protein: CASSRQGFGSTDTQYF
CDR3 DNA: TGTGCCAGCAGCCGACAAGGTTTCGGTTCCACAGATACGCAGTATTTT

J gene: TRBJ2-3
D gene: -
clone size: -
V gene: TRBV12-3/TRBV12-4
CDR3 protein: CASSFWQYNTDTQYF
CDR3 DNA: TGTGCCAGCAGTTTTTGGCAGTACAACACAGATACGCAGTATTTT

J gene: TRBJ2-3
D gene: -
clone size: once
V gene: TRBV5-1
CDR3 protein: CASSHLWDTQYF
CDR3 DNA: TGCGCCAGCAGCCACCTATGGGATACGCAGTATTTT